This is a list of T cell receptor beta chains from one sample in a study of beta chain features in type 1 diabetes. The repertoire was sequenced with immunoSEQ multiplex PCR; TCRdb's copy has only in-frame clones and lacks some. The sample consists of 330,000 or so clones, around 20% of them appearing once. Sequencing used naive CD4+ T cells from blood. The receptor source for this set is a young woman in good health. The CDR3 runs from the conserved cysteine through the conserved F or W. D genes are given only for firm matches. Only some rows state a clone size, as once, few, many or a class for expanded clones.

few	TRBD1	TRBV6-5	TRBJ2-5	CASSLLGTVQETQYF	TGTGCCAGCAGTCTCCTTGGGACAGTACAAGAGACCCAGTACTTC
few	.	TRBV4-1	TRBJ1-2	CASSQVGRVNYGYTF	TGCGCCAGCAGCCAAGTCGGCAGGGTAAACTATGGCTACACCTTC
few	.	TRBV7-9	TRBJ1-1	CASSSQGTALNTEAFF	TGTGCCAGCAGCTCACAGGGTACGGCATTAAACACTGAAGCTTTCTTT
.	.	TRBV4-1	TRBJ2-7	CASSAHPRGAVFEQYF	TGCGCCAGCAGCGCCCACCCCCGGGGGGCGGTTTTTGAGCAGTACTTC
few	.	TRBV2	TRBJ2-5	CANSKEGTQYF	TGTGCCAACTCCAAGGAGGGGACCCAGTACTTC
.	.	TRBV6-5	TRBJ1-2	CASRADSYGYTF	TGTGCCAGCAGGGCGGACAGCTATGGCTACACCTTC
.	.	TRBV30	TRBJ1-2	CAWTRQYYGYTF	TGTGCCTGGACAAGACAGTACTATGGCTACACCTTC
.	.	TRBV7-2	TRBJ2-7	CASSLGPFESSYEQYF	TGTGCCAGCAGCTTAGGCCCGTTCGAGAGCTCCTACGAGCAGTACTTC
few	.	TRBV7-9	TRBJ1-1	CASSLGTWRTEAFF	TGTGCCAGCAGCTTAGGAACATGGAGGACTGAAGCTTTCTTT
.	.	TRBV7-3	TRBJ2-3	CASSLSPADTQYF	TGTGCCAGCAGCTTAAGTCCGGCAGATACGCAGTATTTT
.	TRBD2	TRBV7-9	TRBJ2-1	CASSPSGGGNNEQFF	TGTGCCAGCAGCCCTAGCGGGGGCGGCAACAATGAGCAGTTCTTC
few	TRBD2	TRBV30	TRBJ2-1	CALNLGASGNSYNEQFF	TGTGCTCTTAACCTAGGGGCTAGCGGGAACTCCTACAATGAGCAGTTCTTC
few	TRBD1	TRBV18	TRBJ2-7	CASSPWDRTYEQYF	TGTGCCAGCTCACCATGGGACAGGACCTACGAGCAGTACTTC
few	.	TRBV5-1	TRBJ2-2	CASYPGGNTGELFF	TGCGCCAGCTATCCCGGGGGGAACACCGGGGAGCTGTTTTTT
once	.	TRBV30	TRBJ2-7	CAWLSGFVPGEQYF	TGTGCCTGGCTCTCGGGTTTCGTTCCGGGGGAGCAGTACTTC
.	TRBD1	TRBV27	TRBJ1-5	CASCPRGPSNQPQHF	TGTGCCAGCTGTCCCAGGGGGCCTAGCAATCAGCCCCAGCATTTT
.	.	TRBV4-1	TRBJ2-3	CASSQGRAGLDWHTQYF	TGCGCCAGCAGCCAAGGGCGTGCAGGCCTGGATTGGCATACGCAGTATTTT
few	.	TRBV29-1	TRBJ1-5	CSAKEGFNQPQHF	TGCAGCGCCAAGGAGGGGTTTAATCAGCCCCAGCATTTT
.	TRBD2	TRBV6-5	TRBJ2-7	CASSRSGGYEQYF	TGTGCCAGCAGCCGATCGGGGGGGTACGAGCAGTACTTC
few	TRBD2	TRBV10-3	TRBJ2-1	CAISESTSGSYEQFF	TGTGCCATCAGTGAGTCGACTAGCGGGAGTTATGAGCAGTTCTTC
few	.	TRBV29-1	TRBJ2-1	CSSSRGSNEQFF	TGCAGCTCTTCTCGGGGTAGCAATGAGCAGTTCTTC
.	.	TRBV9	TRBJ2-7	CASSVSPGSSYEQYF	TGTGCCAGCAGCGTAAGTCCGGGGAGCTCCTACGAGCAGTACTTC
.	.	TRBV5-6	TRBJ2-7	CASTLQGVSYEQYF	TGTGCCAGCACCTTACAAGGGGTCTCCTACGAGCAGTACTTC
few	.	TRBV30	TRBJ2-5	CAWSVQLGSQETQYF	TGTGCCTGGAGTGTACAACTGGGCAGCCAAGAGACCCAGTACTTC
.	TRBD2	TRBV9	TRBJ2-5	CASSVAGGQETQYF	TGTGCCAGCAGCGTGGCGGGGGGGCAAGAGACCCAGTACTTC
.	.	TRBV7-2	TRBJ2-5	CASSFEPLSGGRYF	TGTGCCAGCAGCTTCGAACCCCTCAGCGGCGGCCGATACTTC
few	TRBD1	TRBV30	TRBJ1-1	CAGGYLTGHTEAFF	TGTGCCGGGGGATATCTGACAGGGCACACTGAAGCTTTCTTT
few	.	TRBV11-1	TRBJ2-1	CASSLAGPYNEQFF	TGTGCCAGCAGCTTAGCGGGGCCATACAATGAGCAGTTCTTC
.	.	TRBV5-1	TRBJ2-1	CASSSIRGSNEQFF	TGCGCCAGCAGCTCGATTAGGGGGTCCAATGAGCAGTTCTTC
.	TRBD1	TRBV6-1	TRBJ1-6	CASSGGQGFSPLHF	TGTGCCAGCAGTGGTGGACAGGGGTTTTCACCCCTCCACTTT
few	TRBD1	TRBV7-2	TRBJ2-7	CASSFGTDYEQYF	TGTGCCAGCAGCTTTGGGACAGATTACGAGCAGTACTTC
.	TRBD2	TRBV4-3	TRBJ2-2	CASSQEGTSVSGELFF	TGCGCCAGCAGCCAAGAGGGGACTAGCGTCTCCGGGGAGCTGTTTTTT
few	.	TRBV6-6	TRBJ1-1	CASFRPGTEAFF	TGTGCCAGCTTTCGGCCAGGGACTGAAGCTTTCTTT
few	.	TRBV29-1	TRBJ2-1	CSVARVEGNEQFF	TGCAGCGTTGCGAGGGTAGAAGGGAATGAGCAGTTCTTC
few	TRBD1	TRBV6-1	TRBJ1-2	CASRDRGRDYGYTF	TGTGCCAGCAGAGACAGGGGCAGAGACTATGGCTACACCTTC
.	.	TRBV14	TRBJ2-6	CASSHRAGANVLTF	TGTGCCAGCAGCCACAGGGCTGGGGCCAACGTCCTGACTTTC
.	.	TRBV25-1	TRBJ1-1	CASSDTRQGGRTAFF	TGTGCCAGCAGTGACACCCGGCAGGGCGGAAGGACCGCTTTCTTT
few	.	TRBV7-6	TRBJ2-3	CASRRGWGMDTQYF	TGTGCCTCCAGAAGGGGATGGGGCATGGATACGCAGTATTTT
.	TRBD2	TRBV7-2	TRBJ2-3	CASSRPRGGAGDTQYF	TGTGCCAGCAGCCGCCCTCGCGGGGGGGCGGGAGATACGCAGTATTTT
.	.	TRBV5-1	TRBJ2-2	CASSLISANTGELFF	TGCGCCAGCAGCTTGATTAGCGCCAACACCGGGGAGCTGTTTTTT
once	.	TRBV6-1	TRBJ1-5	CASSDSLGLRPQHF	TGTGCCAGCAGTGATTCCCTGGGACTTCGGCCCCAGCATTTT
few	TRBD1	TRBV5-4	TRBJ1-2	CASTRDSNYGYTF	TGTGCCAGCACCCGGGACAGCAACTATGGCTACACCTTC
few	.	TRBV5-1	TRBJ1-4	CASSLAPRGEKLFF	TGCGCCAGCAGCTTGGCACCCCGAGGGGAAAAACTGTTTTTT